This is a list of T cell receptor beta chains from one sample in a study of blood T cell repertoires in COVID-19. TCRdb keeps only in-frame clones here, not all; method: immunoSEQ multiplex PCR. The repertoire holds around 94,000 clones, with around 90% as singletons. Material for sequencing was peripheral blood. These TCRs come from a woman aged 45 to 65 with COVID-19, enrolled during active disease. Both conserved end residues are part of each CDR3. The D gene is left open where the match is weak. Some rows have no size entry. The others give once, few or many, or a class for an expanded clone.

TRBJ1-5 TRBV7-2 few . TGTGCCAGCAGCTTAAAGGGGGGCAATCAGCCCCAGCATTTT CASSLKGGNQPQHF
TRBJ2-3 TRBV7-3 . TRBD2 TGTGCCAGCAGCTTAAAAGACGGGGGGACGCAGTATTTT CASSLKDGGTQYF
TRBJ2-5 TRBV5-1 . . TGCGCCAGCAGCCCGGGGGAGACCCAGTACTTC CASSPGETQYF
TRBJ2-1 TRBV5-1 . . TGCGCCAGCAGTACACCACCGCCAGGGGTATACAATGAGCAGTTCTTC CASSTPPPGVYNEQFF
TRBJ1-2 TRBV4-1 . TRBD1 TGCGCCAGCAGGGGACAGGGCGCTAACTATGGCTACACCTTC CASRGQGANYGYTF
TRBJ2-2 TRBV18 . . TGTGCCAGCTCATCCCGACAAGCGAACACCGGGGAGCTGTTTTTT CASSSRQANTGELFF
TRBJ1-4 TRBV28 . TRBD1 TGTGCCAGCAGACCCGACAGGGAATCAATTGAAAAACTGTTTTTT CASRPDRESIEKLFF
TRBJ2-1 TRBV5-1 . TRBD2 TGCGCCAGCAGCTGGGGACTAGCGAGGGATGAGCAGTTCTTC CASSWGLARDEQFF
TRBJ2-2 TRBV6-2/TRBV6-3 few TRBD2 TGTGCCAGCAGTTACGGGGCGGGGGCGAACACCGGGGAGCTGTTTTTT CASSYGAGANTGELFF
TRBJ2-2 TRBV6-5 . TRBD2 TGTGCCAGCAACTTAGCGGGGGGGGACACCGGGGAGCTGTTTTTT CASNLAGGDTGELFF
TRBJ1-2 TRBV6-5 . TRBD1 TGTGCCAGCAGTTACGAGACAGGGACCGGCTACACCTTC CASSYETGTGYTF
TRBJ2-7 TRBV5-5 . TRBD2 TGTGCCAGCAGCCCCCGGACTAGCCCTTACGAGCAGTACTTC CASSPRTSPYEQYF
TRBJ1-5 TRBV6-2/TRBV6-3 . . TGTGCCAGCAGTTACGAGGGCTCGAGCAATCAGCCCCAGCATTTT CASSYEGSSNQPQHF